A selection of T cell receptor beta chains follows, all from one sample in a study of CD8 T cells in Susac syndrome. One entry per CDR3 protein, called by TCRdb with MiXCR from the immunoSEQ multiplex PCR reads. The sample yields fewer than 150,000 distinct CDR3 sequences, 90% to 95% seen once. The sequenced sample consisted of CD8+ T cells from PBMCs. Receptors originate from a human donor with multiple sclerosis. Each CDR3 is given with its conserved first and last residue. D genes are given only for firm matches. Clone sizes are given selectively: once, few, many, or a class where the clone is expanded.

once TRBJ1-2 NA TRBV7-9 CASSVNPIYGYTF TGTGCCAGCAGCGTCAACCCTATCTATGGCTACACCTTC
NA TRBJ2-3 NA TRBV29-1 CSVARYPLRYF TGCAGCGTTGCGCGGTACCCCCTACGGTATTTT
NA TRBJ1-1 NA TRBV2 CASSQGWNTEAFF TGTGCCAGCAGCCAGGGGTGGAACACTGAAGCTTTCTTT
NA TRBJ1-5 NA TRBV27 CASSPGGPGKNQPQHF TGTGCCAGCAGTCCGGGCGGGCCCGGTAAGAATCAGCCCCAGCATTTT
NA TRBJ2-2 TRBD1 TRBV6-1 CASSRDRGIFLNTGELFF TGTGCCAGCAGCCGCGACAGGGGAATATTCCTGAACACCGGGGAGCTGTTTTTT
NA TRBJ2-1 NA TRBV4-3 CASSQDHGSGYEQFF TGCGCCAGCAGCCAAGACCACGGGAGCGGATATGAGCAGTTCTTC
NA TRBJ1-4 NA TRBV12-3/TRBV12-4 CASSPHGDGEEKLFF TGTGCCAGCAGCCCCCACGGGGACGGAGAAGAAAAACTGTTTTTT
NA TRBJ1-2 NA TRBV7-2 CASRRPALGYGYTF TGTGCCAGCAGGAGGCCAGCCTTAGGCTATGGCTACACCTTC
NA TRBJ2-2 NA TRBV4-1 CASSQVVSINTGELFF TGCGCCAGCAGCCAAGTGGTCAGCATTAACACCGGGGAGCTGTTTTTT
NA TRBJ2-5 NA TRBV18 CASSPGTGHGEETQYF TGTGCCAGCTCACCGGGGACTGGACACGGTGAGGAGACCCAGTACTTC
NA TRBJ2-1 TRBD2 TRBV5-6 CASSVGLAGGWQFF TGTGCCAGCAGCGTAGGACTAGCGGGAGGATGGCAGTTCTTC
NA TRBJ1-1 NA TRBV11-2 CASSAAGALPNTNTEAFF TGTGCCAGCAGCGCCGCCGGGGCCCTTCCCAATACGAACACTGAAGCTTTCTTT
few TRBJ2-1 NA TRBV5-6 CASSLGSEAQFF TGTGCCAGCAGCTTGGGGAGCGAGGCGCAGTTCTTC
NA TRBJ2-7 TRBD2 TRBV29-1 CSVAPGGSIDEQYF TGCAGCGTCGCCCCAGGCGGGAGTATCGACGAGCAGTACTTC
NA TRBJ1-1 NA TRBV27 CASYGPWGSEAFF TGTGCCAGCTATGGCCCCTGGGGATCTGAAGCTTTCTTT
NA TRBJ2-7 TRBD2 TRBV6-1 CASTPSVGEREAYEQYF TGTGCCAGCACTCCCTCAGTCGGGGAGCGGGAGGCGTACGAGCAGTACTTC
few TRBJ2-7 NA TRBV3-1 CASSSLPEAFTYEQYF TGTGCCAGCAGCTCCCTCCCGGAGGCTTTCACCTACGAGCAGTACTTC
NA TRBJ1-2 NA TRBV23-1 CASSQPYSGVCPYGYTF TGCGCCAGCAGTCAACCCTACTCCGGGGTCTGCCCCTATGGCTACACCTTC
once TRBJ2-7 TRBD1 TRBV12-3/TRBV12-4 CASSGPGQTLYEQYF TGTGCCAGCAGTGGCCCGGGACAGACCCTCTACGAGCAGTACTTC
NA TRBJ2-7 TRBD2 TRBV5-6 CASSLGFPSGSYEQYF TGTGCCAGCAGCTTGGGTTTCCCTAGCGGATCCTACGAGCAGTACTTC
NA TRBJ2-7 NA TRBV4-3 CASSQVGLPLEQYF TGCGCCAGCAGCCAAGTCGGTCTTCCTTTGGAGCAGTACTTC
NA TRBJ1-1 NA TRBV5-6 CASSPRGMAEAFF TGTGCCAGCAGCCCCCGGGGGATGGCTGAAGCTTTCTTT
once TRBJ1-1 NA TRBV24-1 CATSDPDVPEAFF TGTGCCACCAGTGACCCGGACGTCCCTGAAGCTTTCTTT
NA TRBJ2-4 NA TRBV2 CASRAGESGWGNIQYF TGTGCCAGCAGGGCAGGGGAGAGTGGCTGGGGAAACATTCAGTACTTC
once TRBJ2-1 NA TRBV30 CAWSAKSGPLYNEQFF TGTGCCTGGAGTGCCAAGTCCGGGCCCCTCTACAATGAGCAGTTCTTC
NA TRBJ2-7 NA TRBV7-9 CASSHPGAYEQYF TGTGCCAGCAGTCACCCAGGGGCCTACGAGCAGTACTTC
NA TRBJ1-2 NA TRBV3-1 CASSQDPGSPSGYTF TGTGCCAGCAGCCAAGATCCAGGTTCACCGAGCGGCTACACCTTC
NA TRBJ1-2 TRBD1 TRBV5-1 CASSLQGTGNGYTF TGCGCCAGCAGCTTGCAAGGGACAGGGAACGGCTACACCTTC
NA TRBJ2-2 NA TRBV5-1 CASSAGRRGEEYGELFF TGCGCCAGCAGCGCCGGCCGCAGGGGCGAGGAATACGGGGAGCTGTTTTTT
NA TRBJ2-2 NA TRBV7-9 CASSSLSSGTFSGELFF TGTGCCAGCAGCTCTCTGTCCTCCGGGACATTCTCCGGGGAGCTGTTTTTT
NA TRBJ1-2 NA TRBV5-1 CASSPLGPVGYGYTF TGCGCCAGCAGCCCGCTGGGACCTGTGGGCTATGGCTACACCTTC
NA TRBJ1-1 NA TRBV28 CASSAHRVGTEAFF TGTGCCAGCAGTGCCCACAGGGTTGGGACTGAAGCTTTCTTT
NA TRBJ2-2 TRBD2 TRBV7-2 CASSLFLAAGELFF TGTGCCAGCAGCTTATTTCTAGCGGCCGGGGAGCTGTTTTTT
NA TRBJ2-3 NA TRBV24-1 CATSDIQLTDTQYF TGTGCCACCAGTGATATTCAGTTGACAGATACGCAGTATTTT
few TRBJ1-1 NA TRBV11-2 CASSLGLEAFF TGTGCCAGCAGCTTAGGGTTGGAAGCTTTCTTT
NA TRBJ1-5 NA TRBV30 CAWSVQGNQPQHF TGTGCCTGGAGTGTTCAGGGCAATCAGCCCCAGCATTTT
NA TRBJ2-5 NA TRBV27 CASSPTRMETQYF TGTGCCAGCAGTCCCACCAGGATGGAGACCCAGTACTTC
NA TRBJ2-5 NA TRBV10-2 CASSELEPLGQETQYF TGCGCCAGCAGTGAGTTGGAGCCCCTCGGCCAAGAGACCCAGTACTTC
NA TRBJ1-1 NA TRBV27 CASSRGTAMNTEAFF TGTGCCAGCAGTCGGGGGACGGCTATGAACACTGAAGCTTTCTTT
NA TRBJ1-5 NA TRBV6-2/TRBV6-3 CASSWTDLGAQHF TGTGCCAGCAGTTGGACCGACCTGGGGGCCCAGCATTTT
NA TRBJ2-2 NA TRBV28 CASRATGGELFF TGTGCCAGCAGGGCTACGGGCGGGGAGCTGTTTTTT
few TRBJ1-1 TRBD1 TRBV5-1 CASSSRQGINTEAFF TGCGCCAGCAGCTCCCGACAGGGTATAAACACTGAAGCTTTCTTT
NA TRBJ2-2 NA TRBV27 CASSLSGAVGENGELFF TGTGCCAGCAGTTTATCGGGGGCGGTGGGGGAGAACGGGGAGCTGTTTTTT
few TRBJ1-2 NA TRBV6-1 CAAGPRTFYGYTF TGTGCCGCCGGGCCGAGAACCTTCTATGGCTACACCTTC
NA TRBJ1-5 TRBD1 TRBV7-8 CASSPIAGTGNQPQHF TGTGCCAGCAGCCCGATCGCTGGGACAGGGAATCAGCCCCAGCATTTT